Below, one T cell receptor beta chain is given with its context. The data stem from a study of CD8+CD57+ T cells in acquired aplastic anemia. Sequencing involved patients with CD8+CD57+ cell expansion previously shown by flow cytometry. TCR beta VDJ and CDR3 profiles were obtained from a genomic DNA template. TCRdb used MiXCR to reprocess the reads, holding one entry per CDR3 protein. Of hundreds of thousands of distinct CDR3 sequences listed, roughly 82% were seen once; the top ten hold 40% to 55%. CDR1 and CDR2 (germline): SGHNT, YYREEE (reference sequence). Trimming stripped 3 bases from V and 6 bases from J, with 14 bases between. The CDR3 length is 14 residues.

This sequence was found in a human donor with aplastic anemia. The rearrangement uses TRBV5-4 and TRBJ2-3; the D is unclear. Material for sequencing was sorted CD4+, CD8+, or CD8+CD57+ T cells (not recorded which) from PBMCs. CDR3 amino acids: CASSSLLGPDTQYF. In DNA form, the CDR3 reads TGTGCCAGCAGCTCCTTGCTAGGTCCCGATACGCAGTATTTT.